This TCR beta chain was sequenced for a study of cytomegalovirus exposure and HLA in healthy donors. Whole-study findings and limits: A reported reduction in N-insertions relative to the roughly 640-donor mean was seen in an Asian-associated ancestry cluster in a later analysis. The productive fraction for most TCR beta V segments was about 90% or about 30% in an earlier analysis. An analysis that came later showed most CMV-associated TCR beta chains appearing HLA-restricted. A later analysis linked a missense variant in DCLRE1C to the trimming of TCR beta V and J genes.

The junction had 9 bases not matched to a gene; V was cut back by 6 bases and J by 2 bases. The CDR3 is 15 residues long. The germline V gene has CDR1 SNHLY and CDR2 FYNNEI. About this clone: The antigen is not known.

Both 60 Vbeta primers and 13 Jbeta primers went into the PCR. The protocol was immunoSEQ multiplex PCR, while the TCRdb copy is restricted to in-frame clones and leaves out a portion. This repertoire shows around 100,000 clones, about 70% found once; its top ten account for 0.87%. This receptor was taken from a woman aged 25 to 45 in good health and CMV-seronegative. The sequenced sample was PBMCs. The chain has TRBV2 and TRBJ1-1; 7 bases map to TRBD1. The CDR3 sequence: CASRNRGQTNTEAFF. The CDR3 nucleotides read TGTGCCAGCAGGAACAGGGGACAGACTAACACTGAAGCTTTCTTT.